The 32 T cell receptor beta chains below were found in one sample sequenced in a study of blood T cell repertoires in COVID-19 (dated by TCRdb to 2020 to 2022). The library was obtained by the immunoSEQ multiplex PCR assay. TCRdb took this table from immuneACCESS and kept in-frame rearrangements with V and J called. Such tables lack part of the clones; where checked against another copy, unresolved V genes explain under half of the gap, and the rest is unexplained. For this sample there are tens of thousands of clones; 70% to 90% appear just once. 17% of the sample is taken by the ten largest. Sequenced material: peripheral blood. All receptors come from a man older than 75 in a cohort sampled during active COVID-19.

V and J are TRBV2 and TRBJ1-2, with TRBD1 identical over 7 bases. The CDR3 sequence is 13 residues long. Germline CDR1 SNHLY, CDR2 FYNNEI. The trim removed 4 bases at V and 3 bases at J, leaving 2 bases unmatched. The CDR3 coding sequence is TGTGCCAGCAGTGCTGGACAGGACTATGGCTACACCTTC. It encodes CASSAGQDYGYTF.

This chain connects TRBV11-3 to TRBJ2-3, with 13 bases lining up with TRBD2. Germline trimming cut 5 bases from V and 5 bases from J; bases unmatched to any gene: 4. The CDR3 runs 15 residues. Germline CDR1 and CDR2: SGHNT and YENEEA. The CDR3 loop reads CASSPRTSGGDTQYF. The CDR3 DNA reads as TGTGCCAGCAGCCCACGGACTAGCGGGGGAGATACGCAGTATTTT.

The J gene is TRBJ2-1, the V gene TRBV5-6; D unresolved. Deletions cut 7 bases from V and 5 bases from J, with 19 bases between. The CDR3 runs to 15 residues. Germline V gene data show CDR1 as SGHDT and CDR2 as YYEEEE. This CDR3 reads CASGSLLAVHNEQFF. The CDR3 DNA reads as TGTGCCAGCGGCTCCCTCCTGGCAGTTCACAATGAGCAGTTCTTC.

V and J are TRBV7-8 and TRBJ1-4; 9 positions agree with TRBD1. Germline lookup yields CDR1 SGHVS and CDR2 FQNEAQ. V shed 5 bases and J 6 bases; nucleotides not matched to a gene: 7. The CDR3 sequence is 15 residues long. The CDR3 nucleotides read TGTGCCAGCAGCCTTACAGGGGGCTTTGATGAAAAACTGTTTTTT. As protein: CASSLTGGFDEKLFF.

The rearrangement links TRBV6-5 to TRBJ2-3; 7 bases are shared with TRBD1. J lost 6 bases, V lost 2 bases, and 5 bases had no gene match. Germline-derived CDR1 and CDR2 are MNHEY and SVGAGI. The length of the CDR3 is 14 residues. CDR3 region: CASSYGTAPDTQYF. DNA of the CDR3: TGTGCCAGCAGTTACGGGACAGCCCCCGATACGCAGTATTTT.

The V call is TRBV29-1, the J call TRBJ2-3, with D unclear. CDR1 is SQVTM, CDR2 ANQGSEA, per germline. The V and J ends lost 7 bases and 5 bases respectively, with 10 bases between them. The CDR3 contains 11 residues. The CDR3 sequence is CSARTGDTQYF. In nucleotides, the CDR3 is TGCAGCGCCCGCACCGGAGATACGCAGTATTTT.

V and J are TRBV5-1 and TRBJ2-1; TRBD1 might be the D (6 bases). Trimming shortened V by 3 bases and J by 2 bases, and 12 bases separated the two germline ends. The germline CDR1 and CDR2 sequences are SGHRS and YFSETQ. The CDR3 covers 15 residues. The CDR3, as DNA: TGCGCCAGCAGCTACGGGACACAGGCCTACAATGAGCAGTTCTTC. This translates into CASSYGTQAYNEQFF.

This clone has just a few counts. The chain links TRBV7-3 to TRBJ2-7; a weak D match, TRBD2 (5 bases). Germline V gives CDR1 SGHTA, CDR2 FQGTGA. This CDR3 comprises 13 residues. Trimming took off 5 bases at V and 6 bases at J, with 14 bases between the two ends. Written as DNA, the CDR3 is TGTGCCAGCAGCCCGTACCCCAGCGGCGAGCAGTACTTC. As protein: CASSPYPSGEQYF.

The chain links TRBV7-9 to TRBJ2-1, with no clear D. V was clipped by 1 base and J by 2 bases, with 9 bases between them. CDR3 length: 15 amino acids. Germline CDR1 is SEHNR and CDR2 is FQNEAQ (reference sequence). CDR3 region: CASSLDDWPYNEQFF. CDR3 nucleotides: TGTGCCAGCAGCTTAGATGATTGGCCCTACAATGAGCAGTTCTTC.

J is TRBJ2-7 and V is TRBV11-2; TRBD1 agrees at 8 bases. Trimming at V came to 0 bases and at J to 3 bases, leaving 4 bases not matched to a gene. The CDR3 length is 15 residues. CDR1 is SGHAT, CDR2 FQNNGV, per germline. The CDR3: CASSLDWTGIYEQYF. For the CDR3, the DNA is TGTGCCAGCAGCTTAGATTGGACAGGGATCTACGAGCAGTACTTC. Based on the CDR3 plus reference TRBV11-2 and TRBJ2-7, the full variable domain is EAGVAQSPRYKIIEKRQSVAFWCNPISGHATLYWYQQILGQGPKLLIQFQNNGVVDDSQLPKDRFSAERLKGVDSTLKIQPAKLEDSAVYLCASSLDWTGIYEQYFGPGTRLTVT.

This chain joins TRBV18 and TRBJ2-5, with TRBD1 identical over 7 bases. The CDR3 covers 15 residues. V dropped 6 bases and J dropped 1; count of bases not matched to a gene: 8. Per the germline V gene, CDR1 is KGHSH and CDR2 is LQKENI. The DNA for the CDR3 is TGTGCCAGCTCGCTAGGGGGACAGTCCCAAGAGACCCAGTACTTC. Translated, it gives CASSLGGQSQETQYF.

V and J are TRBV2 and TRBJ1-6; TRBD1 is a possible D gene (5 bases). V shed 8 bases and J shed 0 bases, with 14 bases lying between them. CDR1 and CDR2 from the germline V gene are SNHLY and FYNNEI. The CDR3 has 16 amino acids. CDR3 in amino acids: CASGAGKSSYNSPLHF. The CDR3 DNA reads TGTGCCAGCGGGGCAGGAAAAAGCTCCTATAATTCACCCCTCCACTTT.

J is TRBJ1-1 and V is TRBV2; no definite D call. From germline, CDR1 is SNHLY and CDR2 FYNNEI. The CDR3 totals 13 residues. The V gene lost 8 bases and the J gene lost 0 bases, with 10 bases spanning the gap. The CDR3 is CASCLQMNTEAFF. In DNA, the CDR3 is TGTGCCAGCTGCCTACAGATGAACACTGAAGCTTTCTTT.

CDR3 sequence: CASSGARGRFEQYF. In DNA, the CDR3 is TGTGCCAGCAGTGGAGCCAGGGGGCGGTTCGAGCAGTACTTC. V is TRBV2 and J is TRBJ2-7; 8 positions match TRBD1. The ends lost 4 bases at V and 6 bases at J; junction bases unmatched: 8. The germline CDR1 and CDR2 sequences are SNHLY and FYNNEI. CDR3 size: 14 residues.

The table lists this clone with a count of one. This sequence joins TRBV7-9 and TRBJ2-3; maybe TRBD1 (5 bases). There are 15 residues in the CDR3. The V gene lost 1 base and the J gene lost 8 bases, with 16 bases spanning the gap. The germline V gene has CDR1 SEHNR and CDR2 FQNEAQ (reference sequence). CDR3 residues: CASSLGPGLDGTQYF. The CDR3 bases are TGTGCCAGCAGCTTAGGGCCAGGGTTGGATGGTACGCAGTATTTT. Supplemented by reference TRBV7-9 and TRBJ2-3, the full variable domain reads DTGVSQNPRHKITKRGQNVTFRCDPISEHNRLYWYRQTLGQGPEFLTYFQNEAQLEKSRLLSDRFSAERPKGSFSTLEIQRTEQGDSAMYLCASSLGPGLDGTQYFGPGTRLTVL.

This clone was seen only a few times. Additional DNA sequences in this sample encode the identical CDR3. The chain links TRBV18 to TRBJ1-5; 9 bases align to TRBD1. Germline loops: CDR1 KGHSH, CDR2 LQKENI. The CDR3 has 15 amino acids. Losses at the gene ends were 3 bases for V and 2 bases for J; bases not matched to a gene: 2. The DNA of the CDR3 is TGTGCCAGCTCACCCGACAGGGGGGGCAATCAGCCCCAGCATTTT. It is translated as CASSPDRGGNQPQHF.

This chain joins TRBV7-2 and TRBJ1-5; no definite D call. The V and J ends lost 1 base and 5 bases respectively, with 6 bases between them. From germline, CDR1 is SGHTA and CDR2 FQGNSA. There are 13 residues in the CDR3. CDR3 coding DNA: TGTGCCAGCAGCTTAGGACGGGATCAGCCCCAGCATTTT. This encodes CASSLGRDQPQHF.

This clone was recorded only once. The chain employs TRBV29-1 and TRBJ2-5; D may be TRBD2 (5 bases). Germline V lookup: CDR1 SQVTM, CDR2 ANQGSEA. V lost 6 bases to trimming and J lost 2 bases, with 16 bases between them. This CDR3 spans 14 amino acids. The CDR3 bases are TGCAGCGTGAAGCCGGGATCTCAACAAGAGACCCAGTACTTC. Amino acid sequence: CSVKPGSQQETQYF.

The rearrangement uses TRBV20-1 and TRBJ2-2; 11 bases fit TRBD2. The CDR3 spans 17 residues. The junction had 6 bases not matched to a gene; V was cut back by 3 bases and J by 0 bases. Germline loops: CDR1 DFQATT, CDR2 SNEGSKA (reference sequence). The chain's CDR3 is CSASGLAGGSNTGELFF. The CDR3 DNA reads TGCAGTGCTAGTGGTCTAGCGGGGGGATCGAACACCGGGGAGCTGTTTTTT.

This rearrangement joins TRBV18 to TRBJ2-5, with 13 bases fitting TRBD2. Per germline, CDR1 KGHSH and CDR2 LQKENI. V shed 2 bases and J 4 bases; nucleotides not matched to a gene: 4. This CDR3 comprises 16 residues. CDR3 loop: CASSPMTSGGRETQYF. CDR3 sequence (DNA): TGTGCCAGCTCACCAATGACTAGCGGGGGGAGAGAGACCCAGTACTTC.

The V gene is TRBV6-1, the J gene TRBJ1-2, with 8 bases that match TRBD1. Germline lookup yields CDR1 MNHNS and CDR2 SASEGT. The length of the CDR3 is 15 residues. Trimming cost V 3 bases and J 6 bases; bases outside gene matches: 9. The CDR3 reads CASSDLGQGRDGYTF. CDR3 sequence (DNA): TGTGCCAGCAGTGATCTCGGACAGGGAAGGGATGGCTACACCTTC.

The chain combines TRBV7-2 with TRBJ1-1; TRBD1 matches 7 bases. The V gene's germline CDR1 is SGHTA and CDR2 FQGNSA. Trimming cost V 3 bases and J 10 bases; bases outside gene matches: 2. The CDR3 consists of 11 residues. The CDR3 loop is CASSFRGAAFF. In DNA form, the CDR3 reads TGTGCCAGCAGCTTCAGGGGGGCAGCTTTCTTT. The full variable domain, rest sourced from reference TRBV7-2 and TRBJ1-1, is GAGVSQSPSNKVTEKGKDVELRCDPISGHTALYWYRQSLGQGLEFLIYFQGNSAPDKSGLPSDRFSAERTGGSVSTLTIQRTQQEDSAVYLCASSFRGAAFFGQGTRLTVV.

CDR3: CASSEGDRGEKLFF. As DNA, the CDR3 is TGTGCCAGCAGTGAGGGGGACAGGGGTGAAAAACTGTTTTTT. The V and J genes are TRBV2 and TRBJ1-4; TRBD1 aligns across 10 bases. The CDR3 totals 14 residues. Germline CDR1 and CDR2: SNHLY and FYNNEI. Germline trimming cut 3 bases from V and 7 bases from J; bases unmatched to any gene: 2. The whole variable domain, remainder taken from reference TRBV2 and TRBJ1-4, is EPEVTQTPSHQVTQMGQEVILRCVPISNHLYFYWYRQILGQKVEFLVSFYNNEISEKSEIFDDQFSVERPDGSNFTLKIRSTKLEDSAMYFCASSEGDRGEKLFFGSGTQLSVL.

V gene TRBV2 combines with J gene TRBJ2-7, with 7 bases fitting TRBD1. CDR3 size: 12 residues. Germline CDR1 SNHLY, CDR2 FYNNEI. Trimming cost V 6 bases and J 7 bases; bases outside gene matches: 6. The CDR3 here is CASREGQREQYV. CDR3 coding DNA: TGTGCCAGCAGAGAGGGACAGAGGGAGCAGTACGTC.

The chain uses TRBV2 and TRBJ2-2, with 7 bases matching TRBD2. Per the germline V gene, CDR1 is SNHLY and CDR2 is FYNNEI. The V segment lost 7 bases and the J segment 5 bases; nucleotides outside the gene matches: 13. This CDR3 has 16 amino acids. CDR3 in amino acids: CASNGASGMGTGELFF. The CDR3 nucleotides read TGTGCCAGCAATGGGGCTAGCGGCATGGGGACCGGGGAGCTGTTTTTT.

The chain uses TRBV28 and TRBJ1-4, with 9 bases aligning to TRBD1. CDR1 and CDR2 (germline): MDHEN, SYDVKM. The CDR3 has 15 amino acids. V shed 2 bases and J 7 bases; nucleotides not matched to a gene: 5. CDR3: CASSLPTGGSEKLFF. In nucleotides, the CDR3 is TGTGCCAGCAGTTTACCCACAGGGGGCTCTGAAAAACTGTTTTTT.

The chain uses TRBV5-6 and TRBJ2-3; D remains unclear. The CDR3 covers 12 residues. The V gene's germline CDR1 is SGHDT and CDR2 YYEEEE. Between the trimmed V and J ends, which lost 4 bases and 4 bases, there was a span of 7 bases. This chain's CDR3 is CASSQTPDTQYF. The CDR3 DNA reads TGTGCCAGCAGCCAGACACCAGATACGCAGTATTTT.

CDR3 sequence: CASSSSLTPNNSPLHF. In DNA form, the CDR3 reads TGTGCCAGCAGCTCCTCCCTTACTCCCAATAATTCACCCCTCCACTTT. The chain has TRBV7-2 and TRBJ1-6; no definite D call. V shed 4 bases and J shed 5 bases, with 15 bases lying between them. The CDR3 has 16 amino acids. Germline loops: CDR1 SGHTA, CDR2 FQGNSA. The full variable domain, rest sourced from reference TRBV7-2 and TRBJ1-6, is GAGVSQSPSNKVTEKGKDVELRCDPISGHTALYWYRQSLGQGLEFLIYFQGNSAPDKSGLPSDRFSAERTGGSVSTLTIQRTQQEDSAVYLCASSSSLTPNNSPLHFGNGTRLTVT.

The V and J genes are TRBV28 and TRBJ2-1, with 11 bases matching TRBD2. The trim removed 6 bases at V and 8 bases at J, leaving 6 bases unmatched. This CDR3 is 14 amino acids long. CDR1 is MDHEN and CDR2 is SYDVKM in the germline V gene. Written as DNA, the CDR3 is TGTGCCAGCAGAAATAGCGGGGGGGCTTATGAGCAGTTCTTC. Amino acid sequence: CASRNSGGAYEQFF.

This sequence joins TRBV5-4 and TRBJ1-1, with 7 bases matching TRBD1. The V gene end was trimmed by 2 bases and the J gene end by 10 bases; junction bases not matched to a gene: 8. The CDR3 sequence is 13 residues long. Per germline, CDR1 SGHNT and CDR2 YYREEE (reference sequence). The CDR3 sequence: CASSFPGGFGAFF. The CDR3 DNA follows: TGTGCCAGCAGCTTTCCAGGGGGGTTCGGAGCTTTCTTT.

CDR3 protein: CASRQGTTTNEKLFF. CDR3 coding DNA: TGTGCCAGCAGACAGGGAACCACAACTAATGAAAAACTGTTTTTT. The chain links TRBV19 to TRBJ1-4; TRBD1 matches 7 bases. Germline lookup yields CDR1 LNHDA and CDR2 SQIVND (reference sequence). V shed 9 bases and J 0 bases; nucleotides not matched to a gene: 7. The CDR3 extends over 15 amino acids.

Turning to this clone: The same CDR3 arises from other DNA sequences in this sample as well. The rearrangement uses TRBV10-3 and TRBJ2-5, with 7 bases fitting TRBD2. This CDR3 spans 12 amino acids. CDR1 ENHRY and CDR2 SYGVKD come from the germline V gene. Germline trimming cut 8 bases from V and 2 bases from J; bases unmatched to any gene: 2. The CDR3 DNA sequence: TGTGCCATCCGCGGGAGTCAAGAGACCCAGTACTTC. Its translation: CAIRGSQETQYF.